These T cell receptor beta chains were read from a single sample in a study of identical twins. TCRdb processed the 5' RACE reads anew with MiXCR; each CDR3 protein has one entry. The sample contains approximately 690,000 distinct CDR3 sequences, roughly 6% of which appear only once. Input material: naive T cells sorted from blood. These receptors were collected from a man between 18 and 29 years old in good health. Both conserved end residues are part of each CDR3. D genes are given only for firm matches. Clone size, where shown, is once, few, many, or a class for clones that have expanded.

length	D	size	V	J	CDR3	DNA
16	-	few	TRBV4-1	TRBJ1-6	CASSQDVVSLGSPLHF	TGCGCCAGCAGCCAAGATGTAGTGAGTCTGGGGTCACCCCTCCACTTT
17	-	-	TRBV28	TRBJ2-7	CASSSPGETTGRREQYF	TGTGCCAGCAGTTCCCCCGGGGAGACGACAGGCCGTCGGGAGCAGTACTTC
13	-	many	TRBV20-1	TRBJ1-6	CSAWDNYNSPLHF	TGCAGTGCGTGGGACAACTATAATTCACCCCTCCACTTT
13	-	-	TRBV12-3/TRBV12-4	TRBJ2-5	CASSFNGKETQYF	TGTGCCAGCAGTTTCAACGGTAAAGAGACCCAGTACTTC
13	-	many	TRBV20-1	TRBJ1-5	CSVRTDSNQPQHF	TGCAGTGTCAGGACAGACAGCAATCAGCCCCAGCATTTT
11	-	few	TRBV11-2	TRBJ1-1	CASSDGTEAFF	TGTGCCAGCAGCGATGGCACTGAAGCTTTCTTT
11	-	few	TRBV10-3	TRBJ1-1	CAIKTNTEAFF	TGTGCCATCAAAACGAACACTGAAGCTTTCTTT
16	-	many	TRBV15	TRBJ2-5	CATSREVFQGRETQYF	TGTGCCACCAGCAGAGAAGTATTCCAGGGTCGAGAGACCCAGTACTTC
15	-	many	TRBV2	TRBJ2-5	CASSGSGGGRETQYF	TGTGCCAGCAGTGGGTCCGGGGGAGGTCGAGAGACCCAGTACTTC
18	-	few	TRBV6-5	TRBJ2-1	CASSYSPGSGTSNNEQFF	TGTGCCAGCAGTTACAGCCCCGGTAGTGGGACGAGCAACAATGAGCAGTTCTTC
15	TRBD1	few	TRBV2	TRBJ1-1	CASSRPNRGNTEAFF	TGTGCCAGCAGTCGACCCAACAGGGGAAACACTGAAGCTTTCTTT
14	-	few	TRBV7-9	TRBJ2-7	CASSPLPVFHEQYF	TGTGCCAGCAGCCCCCTACCGGTTTTCCACGAGCAGTACTTC
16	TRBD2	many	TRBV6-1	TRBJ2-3	CASRVFGRGSTDTQYF	TGTGCCAGCAGGGTCTTCGGGAGGGGAAGCACAGATACGCAGTATTTT
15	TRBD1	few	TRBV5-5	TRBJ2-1	CASSLSRGLRDEQFF	TGTGCCAGCAGCTTAAGCAGGGGGCTTAGGGATGAGCAGTTCTTC
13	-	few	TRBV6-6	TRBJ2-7	CASRDSVSYEQYF	TGTGCCAGCAGGGACTCAGTCTCCTACGAGCAGTACTTC